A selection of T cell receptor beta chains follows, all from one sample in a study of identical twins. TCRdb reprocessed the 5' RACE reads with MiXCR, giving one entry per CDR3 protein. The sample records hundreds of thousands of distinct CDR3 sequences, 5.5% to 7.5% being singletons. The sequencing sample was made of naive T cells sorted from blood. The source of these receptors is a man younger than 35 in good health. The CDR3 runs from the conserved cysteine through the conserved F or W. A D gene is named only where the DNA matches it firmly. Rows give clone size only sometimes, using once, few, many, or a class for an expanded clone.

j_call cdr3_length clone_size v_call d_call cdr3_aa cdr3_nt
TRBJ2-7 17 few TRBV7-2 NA CASSLVGGGQPSTEQYF TGTGCCAGCAGCTTAGTGGGGGGAGGACAACCGTCTACCGAGCAGTACTTC
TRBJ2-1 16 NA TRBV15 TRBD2 CATIPGGWSGYNEQFF TGTGCCACCATCCCGGGGGGATGGTCAGGCTACAATGAGCAGTTCTTC
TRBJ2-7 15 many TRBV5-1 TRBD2 CASSFRTSGTNEQYF TGCGCCAGCAGCTTCCGGACTAGCGGGACTAACGAGCAGTACTTC
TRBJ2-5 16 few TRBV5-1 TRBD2 CASSPTPAGGRETQYF TGCGCCAGCAGCCCGACCCCAGCGGGAGGAAGAGAGACCCAGTACTTC
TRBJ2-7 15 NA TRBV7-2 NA CASSLYTEGLAEQYF TGTGCCAGCAGCCTATACACAGAGGGGTTAGCCGAGCAGTACTTC
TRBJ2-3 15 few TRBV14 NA CASSQVAGRTDTQYF TGTGCCAGCAGCCAAGTTGCGGGGCGGACAGATACGCAGTATTTT
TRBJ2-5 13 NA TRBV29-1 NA CSVDFRVQETQYF TGCAGCGTTGATTTCCGGGTCCAAGAGACCCAGTACTTC
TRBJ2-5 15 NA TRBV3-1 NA CASSQRAGTQETQYF TGTGCCAGCAGCCAAAGGGCCGGGACGCAAGAGACCCAGTACTTC
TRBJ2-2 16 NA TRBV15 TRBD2 CATSRSSGRATGELFF TGTGCCACCAGCAGATCTAGCGGGAGGGCGACCGGGGAGCTGTTTTTT
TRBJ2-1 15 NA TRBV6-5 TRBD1 CASSSSGGAYNEQFF TGTGCCAGCAGTTCTTCAGGGGGCGCCTACAATGAGCAGTTCTTC
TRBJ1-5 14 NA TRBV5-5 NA CASKLGGTNQPQHF TGTGCCAGCAAACTGGGGGGTACCAATCAGCCCCAGCATTTT
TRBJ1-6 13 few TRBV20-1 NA CSARRENNSPLHF TGCAGTGCTAGACGGGAGAATAATTCACCCCTCCACTTT
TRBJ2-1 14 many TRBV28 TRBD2 CASSFVREDNEQFF TGTGCCAGCAGTTTCGTGCGGGAGGACAATGAGCAGTTCTTC
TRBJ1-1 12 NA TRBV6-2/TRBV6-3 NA CASNFGNTEAFF TGTGCCAGCAACTTTGGGAACACTGAAGCTTTCTTT
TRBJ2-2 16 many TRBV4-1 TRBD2 CASSQDWGGGSGELFF TGCGCCAGCAGCCAAGATTGGGGCGGGGGTTCAGGGGAGCTGTTTTTT
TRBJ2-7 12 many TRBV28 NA CATRETEYEQYF TGTGCCACCAGAGAGACAGAATACGAGCAGTACTTC
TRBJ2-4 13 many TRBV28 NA CASSFLAKNIQYF TGTGCCAGCAGTTTCCTAGCCAAAAACATTCAGTACTTC
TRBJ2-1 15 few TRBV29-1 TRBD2 CSVGWTSGPYNEQFF TGCAGCGTTGGGTGGACTAGCGGCCCCTACAATGAGCAGTTCTTC
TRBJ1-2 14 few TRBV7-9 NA CASSFWDVVYGYTF TGTGCCAGCAGCTTTTGGGACGTCGTCTATGGCTACACCTTC
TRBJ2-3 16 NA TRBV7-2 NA CASSYQRVGATDTQYF TGTGCCAGCAGCTACCAAAGGGTGGGGGCAACAGATACGCAGTATTTT
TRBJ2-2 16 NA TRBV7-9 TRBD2 CASSLREGPNTGELFF TGTGCCAGCAGCTTGCGGGAGGGCCCGAACACCGGGGAGCTGTTTTTT
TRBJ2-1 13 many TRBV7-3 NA CASSLVLGNEQFF TGTGCCAGCAGCTTAGTATTGGGCAATGAGCAGTTCTTC
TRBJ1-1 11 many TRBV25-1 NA CATTALTEAFF TGTGCTACTACGGCTCTTACTGAAGCTTTCTTT
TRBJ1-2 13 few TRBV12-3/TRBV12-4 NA CASSLRAGKGYTF TGTGCCAGCAGTTTGAGGGCAGGAAAGGGCTACACCTTC
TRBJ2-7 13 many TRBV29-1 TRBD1 CSVGEGQHYEQYF TGCAGCGTTGGAGAGGGACAGCATTACGAGCAGTACTTC
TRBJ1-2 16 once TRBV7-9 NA CASSFLPVRANYGYTF TGTGCCAGCAGCTTCCTTCCCGTACGGGCTAACTATGGCTACACCTTC
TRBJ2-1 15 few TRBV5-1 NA CASSPGTVNYNEQFF TGCGCCAGCAGCCCCGGGACGGTGAACTACAATGAGCAGTTCTTC
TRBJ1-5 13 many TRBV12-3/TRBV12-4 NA CASSLQVNQPQHF TGTGCCAGCAGTTTACAGGTCAATCAGCCCCAGCATTTT
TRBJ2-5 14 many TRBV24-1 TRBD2 CATSGTSDQETQYF TGTGCCACCAGCGGGACTAGCGATCAAGAGACCCAGTACTTC
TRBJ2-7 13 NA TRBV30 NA CAWSFSPGYEQYF TGTGCCTGGAGTTTTTCCCCCGGGTACGAGCAGTACTTC
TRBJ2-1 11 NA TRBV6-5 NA CASRYNEEQFF TGTGCCAGCAGGTACAACGAGGAGCAGTTCTTC
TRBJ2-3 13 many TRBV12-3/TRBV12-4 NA CASRSATTDTQYF TGTGCCAGCAGGAGCGCCACCACAGATACGCAGTATTTT
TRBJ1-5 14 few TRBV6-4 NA CASSPSGSGQPQHF TGTGCCAGCAGTCCTTCAGGGAGCGGTCAGCCCCAGCATTTT
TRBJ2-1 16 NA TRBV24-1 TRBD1 CATSGSGTDQYNEQFF TGTGCCACCAGTGGCTCCGGGACAGATCAATACAATGAGCAGTTCTTC
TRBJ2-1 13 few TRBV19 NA CASSIRGENEQFF TGTGCCAGTAGTATACGAGGGGAGAATGAGCAGTTCTTC
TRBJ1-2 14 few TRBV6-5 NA CASSTRPGNYGYTF TGTGCCAGCAGTACCCGACCAGGGAACTATGGCTACACCTTC
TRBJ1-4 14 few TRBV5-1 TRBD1 CASSRGQGNEKLFF TGCGCCAGCAGCCGGGGACAGGGTAATGAAAAACTGTTTTTT
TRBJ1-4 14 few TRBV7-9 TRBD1 CASSFNRGNEKLFF TGTGCCAGCAGCTTCAACAGGGGAAATGAAAAACTGTTTTTT
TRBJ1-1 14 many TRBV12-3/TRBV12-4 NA CASSSTLGSTEAFF TGTGCCAGCAGCTCCACCCTGGGGTCCACTGAAGCTTTCTTT
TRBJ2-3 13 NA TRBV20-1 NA CSAREESTDTQYF TGCAGTGCTAGAGAGGAGAGCACAGATACGCAGTATTTT
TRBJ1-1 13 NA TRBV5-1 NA CASSLDRLAEAFF TGCGCCAGCAGCTTGGACAGGCTGGCTGAAGCTTTCTTT
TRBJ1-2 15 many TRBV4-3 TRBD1 CASSQDPQGAYGYTF TGCGCCAGCAGCCAAGATCCGCAGGGGGCCTATGGCTACACCTTC